This T cell receptor beta chain was profiled in a study of T cell responses to AZD1222 COVID-19 vaccine. Across the study: Samples with a second dose at about 4 or about 12 weeks were pooled together.

Study-wide results and caveats: Females outnumbered males among donors, who were mostly white British; clonal diversity was possibly underestimated. Receipt of two AZD1222 doses was followed by a rise in Spike-specific TCR breadth and depth. CD4 TCRs linked to vaccination spanned spike, dominating at 160-218 and 743-854.

TCRdb's table, derived via immunoSEQ multiplex PCR, lists solely in-frame clones and lacks some. The table shows about 120,000 clones, with 80% to 90% occurring only once. Comment on this clone: Its antigen is unknown.

CDR3 size: 15 residues. Trimming pared 4 bases from V and 2 bases from J, leaving 15 bases between. CDR1 is SGHAT, CDR2 FQNNGV, per germline. The clonotype comes from an adult in good health. This specimen was peripheral blood, taken on day 0 of AZD1222 vaccination. The V call is TRBV11-2, the J call TRBJ2-7, with D maybe TRBD2 (6 bases). DNA of the CDR3: TGTGCCAGCAGCTGGGGTCGGGGGAGAGCCTACGAGCAGTACTTC. Its protein is CASSWGRGRAYEQYF.